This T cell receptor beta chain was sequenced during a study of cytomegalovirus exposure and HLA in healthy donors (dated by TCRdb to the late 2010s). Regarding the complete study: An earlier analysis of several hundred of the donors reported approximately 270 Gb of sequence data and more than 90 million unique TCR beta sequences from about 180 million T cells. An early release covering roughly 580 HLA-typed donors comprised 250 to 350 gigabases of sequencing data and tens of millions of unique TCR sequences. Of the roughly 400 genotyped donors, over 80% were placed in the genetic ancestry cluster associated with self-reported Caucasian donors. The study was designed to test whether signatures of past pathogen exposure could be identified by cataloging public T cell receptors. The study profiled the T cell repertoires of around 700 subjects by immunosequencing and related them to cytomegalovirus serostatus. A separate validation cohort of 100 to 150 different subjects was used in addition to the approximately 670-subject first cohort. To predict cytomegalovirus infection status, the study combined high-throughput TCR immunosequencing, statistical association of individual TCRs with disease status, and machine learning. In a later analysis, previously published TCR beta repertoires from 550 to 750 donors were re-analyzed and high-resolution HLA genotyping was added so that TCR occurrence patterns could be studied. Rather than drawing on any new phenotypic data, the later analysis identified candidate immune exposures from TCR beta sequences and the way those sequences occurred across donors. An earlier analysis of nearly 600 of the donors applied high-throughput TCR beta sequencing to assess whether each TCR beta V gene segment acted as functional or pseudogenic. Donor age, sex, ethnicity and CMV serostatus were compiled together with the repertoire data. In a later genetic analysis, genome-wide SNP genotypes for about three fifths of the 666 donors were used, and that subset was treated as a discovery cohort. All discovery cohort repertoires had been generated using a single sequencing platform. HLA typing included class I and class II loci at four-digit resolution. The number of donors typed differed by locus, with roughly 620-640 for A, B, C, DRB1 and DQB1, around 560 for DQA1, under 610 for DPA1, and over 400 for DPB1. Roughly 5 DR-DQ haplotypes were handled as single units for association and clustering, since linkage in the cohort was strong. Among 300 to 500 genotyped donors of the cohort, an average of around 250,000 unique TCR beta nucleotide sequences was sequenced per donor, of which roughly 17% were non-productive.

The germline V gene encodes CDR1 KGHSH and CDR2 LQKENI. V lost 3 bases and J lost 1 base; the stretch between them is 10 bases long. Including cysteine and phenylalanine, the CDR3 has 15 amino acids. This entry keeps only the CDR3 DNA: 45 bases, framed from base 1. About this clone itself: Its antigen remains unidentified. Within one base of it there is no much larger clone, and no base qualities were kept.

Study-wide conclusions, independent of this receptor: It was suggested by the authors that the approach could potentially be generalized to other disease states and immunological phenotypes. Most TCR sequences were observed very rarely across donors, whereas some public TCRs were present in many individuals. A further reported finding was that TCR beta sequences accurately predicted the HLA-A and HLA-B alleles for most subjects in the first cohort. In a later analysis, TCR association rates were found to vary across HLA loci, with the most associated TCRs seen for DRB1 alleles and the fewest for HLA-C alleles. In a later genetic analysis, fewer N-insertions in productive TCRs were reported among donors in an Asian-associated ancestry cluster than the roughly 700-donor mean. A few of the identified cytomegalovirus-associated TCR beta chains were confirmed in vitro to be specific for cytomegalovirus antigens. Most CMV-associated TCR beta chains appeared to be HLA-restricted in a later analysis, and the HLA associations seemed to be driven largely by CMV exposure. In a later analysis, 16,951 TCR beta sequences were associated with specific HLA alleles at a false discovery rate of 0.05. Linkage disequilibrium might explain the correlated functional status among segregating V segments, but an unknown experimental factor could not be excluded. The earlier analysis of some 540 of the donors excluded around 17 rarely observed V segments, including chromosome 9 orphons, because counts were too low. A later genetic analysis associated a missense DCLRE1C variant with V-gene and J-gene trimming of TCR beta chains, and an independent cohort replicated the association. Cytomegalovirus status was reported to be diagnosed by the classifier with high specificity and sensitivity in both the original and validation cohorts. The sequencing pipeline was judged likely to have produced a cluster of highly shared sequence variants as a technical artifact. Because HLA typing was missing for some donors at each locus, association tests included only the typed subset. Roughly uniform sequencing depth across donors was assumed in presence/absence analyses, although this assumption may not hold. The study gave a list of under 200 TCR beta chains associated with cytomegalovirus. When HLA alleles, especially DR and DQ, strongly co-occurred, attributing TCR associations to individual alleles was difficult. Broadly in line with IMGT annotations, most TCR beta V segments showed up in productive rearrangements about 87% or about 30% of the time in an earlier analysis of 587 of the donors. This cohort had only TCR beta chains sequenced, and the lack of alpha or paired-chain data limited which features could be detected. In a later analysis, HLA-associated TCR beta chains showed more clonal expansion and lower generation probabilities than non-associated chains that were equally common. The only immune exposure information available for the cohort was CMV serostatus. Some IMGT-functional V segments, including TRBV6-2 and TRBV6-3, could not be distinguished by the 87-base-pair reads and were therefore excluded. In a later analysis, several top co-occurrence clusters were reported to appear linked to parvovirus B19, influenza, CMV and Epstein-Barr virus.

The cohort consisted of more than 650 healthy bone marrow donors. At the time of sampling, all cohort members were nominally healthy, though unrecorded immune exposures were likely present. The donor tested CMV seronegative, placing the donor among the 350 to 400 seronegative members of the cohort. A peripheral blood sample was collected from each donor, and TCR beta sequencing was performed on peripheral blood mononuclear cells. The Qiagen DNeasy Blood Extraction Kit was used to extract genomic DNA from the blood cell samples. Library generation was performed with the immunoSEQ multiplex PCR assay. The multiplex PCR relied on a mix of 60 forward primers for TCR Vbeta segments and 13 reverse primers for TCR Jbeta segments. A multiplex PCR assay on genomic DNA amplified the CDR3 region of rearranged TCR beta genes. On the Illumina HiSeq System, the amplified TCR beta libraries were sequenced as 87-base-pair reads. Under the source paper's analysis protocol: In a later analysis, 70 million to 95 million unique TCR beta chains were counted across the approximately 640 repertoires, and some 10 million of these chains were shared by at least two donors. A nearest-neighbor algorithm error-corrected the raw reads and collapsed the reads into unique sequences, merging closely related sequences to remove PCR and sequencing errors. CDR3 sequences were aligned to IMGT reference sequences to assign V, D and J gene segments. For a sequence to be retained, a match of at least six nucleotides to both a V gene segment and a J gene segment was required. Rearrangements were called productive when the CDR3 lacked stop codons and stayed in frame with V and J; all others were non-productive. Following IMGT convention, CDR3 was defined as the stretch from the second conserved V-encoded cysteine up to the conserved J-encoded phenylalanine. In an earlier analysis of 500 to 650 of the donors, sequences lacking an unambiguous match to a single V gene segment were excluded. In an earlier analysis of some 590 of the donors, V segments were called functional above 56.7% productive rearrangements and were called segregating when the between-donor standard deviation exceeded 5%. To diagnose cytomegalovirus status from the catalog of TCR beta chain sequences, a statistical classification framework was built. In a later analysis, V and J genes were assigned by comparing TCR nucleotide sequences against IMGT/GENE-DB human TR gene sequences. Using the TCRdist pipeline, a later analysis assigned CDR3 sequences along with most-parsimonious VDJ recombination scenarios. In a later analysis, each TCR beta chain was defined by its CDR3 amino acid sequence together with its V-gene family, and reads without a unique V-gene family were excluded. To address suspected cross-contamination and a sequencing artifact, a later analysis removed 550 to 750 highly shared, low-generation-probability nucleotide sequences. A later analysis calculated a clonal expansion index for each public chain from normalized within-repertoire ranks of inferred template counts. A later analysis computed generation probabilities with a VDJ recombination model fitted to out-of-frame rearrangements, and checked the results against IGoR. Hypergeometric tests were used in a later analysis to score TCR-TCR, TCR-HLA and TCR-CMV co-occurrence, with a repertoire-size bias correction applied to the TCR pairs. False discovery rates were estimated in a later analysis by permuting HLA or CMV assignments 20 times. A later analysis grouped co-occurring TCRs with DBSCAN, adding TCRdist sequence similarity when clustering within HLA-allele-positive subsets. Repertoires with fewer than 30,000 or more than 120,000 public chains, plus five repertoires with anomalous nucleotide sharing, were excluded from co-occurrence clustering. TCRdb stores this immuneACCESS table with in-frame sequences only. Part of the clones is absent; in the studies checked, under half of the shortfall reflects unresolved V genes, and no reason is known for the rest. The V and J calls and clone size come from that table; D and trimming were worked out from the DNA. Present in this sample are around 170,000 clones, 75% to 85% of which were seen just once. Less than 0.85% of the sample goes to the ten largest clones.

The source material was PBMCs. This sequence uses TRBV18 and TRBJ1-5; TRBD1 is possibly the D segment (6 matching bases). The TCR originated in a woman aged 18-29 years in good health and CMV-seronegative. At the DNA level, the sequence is TGTGCCAGCTCACCCAAGACAGGAAGCAATCAGCCCCAGCATTTT. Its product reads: CASSPKTGSNQPQHF.